The clone carrying this T cell receptor beta chain was observed a single time. The antigen is unknown. Profiling relied on immunoSEQ multiplex PCR, and the TCRdb table lists in-frame clones only, not all of them. The data contain tens of thousands of clones, about 79% of them singletons. The CDR3 has 14 residues. The germline gives CDR1 MNHNY, CDR2 SVGAGI (reference sequence). V lost 5 bases to trimming and J lost 6 bases, with 14 bases between them. The record originates from a study of memory CD4+ T cells and cytomegalovirus serostatus. Study summary: This sample comes from healthy Belgian adults, fewer than ten CMV seropositive, roughly 22 seronegative. Overall study results and limits: The CMV-associated TCR signature appears largely within the CD4+ memory repertoire. Of 164 reported CMV TCRbeta sequences, under 70 were found in memory CD4+ repertoires.

The sort gate was single viable CD3+CD4+CD8-CD45RO+ cells for memory CD4+ T cells. Serostatus was set by detecting CMV pp150, pp28, p38, p52 IgG. J is TRBJ1-5 and V is TRBV6-6; maybe TRBD1 (6 bases). The clonotype originates from an adult in good health and CMV-seronegative. The specimen sequenced was memory CD4+ T cells from blood. CDR3 loop: CASSRGTGIQPQHF. In nucleotides, the CDR3 is TGTGCCAGCAGTAGAGGAACAGGGATTCAGCCCCAGCATTTT.